The clone carrying this TCR beta chain has just a few counts. The antigen is undetermined. TCRdb recomputed calls from the reads with MiXCR, one row per CDR3 protein. Of hundreds of thousands of distinct CDR3 sequences in the sample, approximately 46% are singletons; the top ten hold about two fifths. With 4 bases clipped from V and 9 bases from J, the junction kept 8 bases outside the gene matches. The CDR3 length is 14 residues. The V gene's germline CDR1 is SGHTS and CDR2 YDEGEE. These data come from a study of T cell repertoires in cytomegalovirus infection. Study details: Recently identified HLA-C-restricted CMV epitopes and well-studied HLA-B-restricted CMV epitopes were used by the study.

Study-level results: The study identified carriers of CMV plus the relevant HLA from cumulative public TCR beta family frequency.

The TCR originated in a human donor in good health (CMV status not recorded). Some clones in this sample may be carry-over from other donors' samples. This chain connects TRBV5-8 to TRBJ2-1, with 9 bases fitting TRBD1. Sequencing used cultured PBMCs, obtained from culture after CMV antigen stimulation. The CDR3 DNA is TGTGCCAGCAGCACGGGACAGGGTTCCGTTGAGCAGTTCTTC. Translated: CASSTGQGSVEQFF.